These 14 T cell receptor beta chains share one sample of origin, sequenced in a study of blood T cell repertoires in COVID-19 (dated by TCRdb to 2020 to 2021). To prepare the library, the immunoSEQ multiplex PCR assay was applied. TCRdb retrieved this table from immuneACCESS and kept in-frame rearrangements only. Not all clones are present; in checked studies, unresolved V genes account for under half, and no reason is known for the remainder. The sample contains about 200,000 clones, approximately 88% of them found a single time. More than 5.5% of the sample comes from the top ten. The sample was peripheral blood. These receptors came from a man in his 60s who had recovered from COVID-19.

This clone was counted at least ten times. The chain is built from TRBV18 and TRBJ1-5; possibly TRBD1 for D (6 bases). Per germline, CDR1 KGHSH and CDR2 LQKENI. The germline V and J ends were trimmed by 2 bases and 6 bases, with 14 bases remaining between them. This CDR3 contains 15 residues. The CDR3 reads CASSPTSGESQPQHF. The CDR3 bases are TGTGCCAGCTCACCAACCTCAGGGGAGAGTCAGCCCCAGCATTTT.

V is TRBV28 and J is TRBJ1-6; no clear D gene. V lost 1 base, J lost 5 bases, and 6 bases lay in between. There are 14 residues in the CDR3. The germline CDR1 and CDR2 sequences are MDHEN and SYDVKM. In nucleotides, the CDR3 is TGTGCCAGCAGTTTATTGGCCGATAATTCACCCCTCCACTTT. It encodes CASSLLADNSPLHF. Together with reference TRBV28 and TRBJ1-6, the CDR3 gives the full variable domain: DVKVTQSSRYLVKRTGEKVFLECVQDMDHENMFWYRQDPGLGLRLIYFSYDVKMKEKGDIPEGYSVSREKKERFSLILESASTNQTSMYLCASSLLADNSPLHFGNGTRLTVT.

The chain joins TRBV28 to TRBJ1-6; maybe TRBD1 (5 bases). CDR3 length: 13 amino acids. Trimming removed 2 bases from V and 14 bases from J, with 13 bases in between. Germline V gives CDR1 MDHEN, CDR2 SYDVKM. In DNA form, the CDR3 reads TGTGCCAGCAGTTTAACTCAGGGTACCACCCTCCACTTT. This gives the protein CASSLTQGTTLHF. Together with reference TRBV28 and TRBJ1-6, the CDR3 gives the full variable domain: DVKVTQSSRYLVKRTGEKVFLECVQDMDHENMFWYRQDPGLGLRLIYFSYDVKMKEKGDIPEGYSVSREKKERFSLILESASTNQTSMYLCASSLTQGTTLHFGNGTRLTVT.

The rearrangement uses TRBV28 and TRBJ1-2; D might be TRBD1 (6 bases). The germline V gene has CDR1 MDHEN and CDR2 SYDVKM. V was shortened by 6 bases and J by 5 bases, with 16 bases between the two germline ends. The CDR3 extends over 14 amino acids. As DNA, the CDR3 is TGTGCCAGCAGCCCAGGGAGGGGGATTTATGGCTACACCTTC. This gives the protein CASSPGRGIYGYTF.

The J gene is TRBJ1-4, the V gene TRBV6-6; TRBD1 aligns across 9 bases. Germline V gene data show CDR1 as MNHNY and CDR2 as SVGAGI (reference sequence). V lost 6 bases and J lost 4; bases outside the gene matches: 3. The CDR3 spans 14 residues. The CDR3 protein is CASSRTGDNEKLFF. The CDR3 region has the DNA TGTGCCAGCAGCCGGACAGGGGATAATGAAAAACTGTTTTTT.

This chain links TRBV11-2 with TRBJ2-2; D unclear. V was trimmed by 5 bases and J by 1 base, leaving 11 bases between them. CDR3 length equals 15 residues. Germline CDR1 SGHAT, CDR2 FQNNGV. The DNA for the CDR3 is TGTGCCAGCAGCCCGCGCGTCAAGAACACCGGGGAGCTGTTTTTT. Amino acid sequence: CASSPRVKNTGELFF.

Here the CDR3 reads CASSASQGAGSPLHF. In DNA form, the CDR3 reads TGTGCCAGCAGCGCCTCACAGGGGGCTGGGTCACCCCTCCACTTT. V gene TRBV9 combines with J gene TRBJ1-6; TRBD1 aligns across 9 bases. Germline lookup yields CDR1 SGDLS and CDR2 YYNGEE. V lost 3 bases to trimming and J lost 10 bases; unmatched junction nucleotides: 8. The CDR3 is made up of 15 amino acids.

The rearrangement joins TRBV5-1 to TRBJ1-1; D is possibly TRBD1 (6 bases). In germline, CDR1 is SGHRS, CDR2 YFSETQ. The germline V and J ends were trimmed by 0 bases and 1 base, with 13 bases remaining between them. CDR3 length: 16 amino acids. CDR3 bases: TGCGCCAGCAGCTTGGGGACCGGGACACCGAACACTGAAGCTTTCTTT. This encodes CASSLGTGTPNTEAFF.

The CDR3 region is CASSQASGGGNTIYF. The CDR3 DNA is TGTGCCAGCAGCCAAGCGTCAGGGGGTGGAAACACCATATATTTT. The chain combines TRBV3-1 (or the pseudogene TRBV3-2) with TRBJ1-3, with 7 bases aligning to TRBD1. Germline CDR1 reads LGHDT; CDR2 reads YNNKEL (reference sequence). CDR3 length equals 15 residues. The J segment lost 3 bases and the V segment lost 1 base, leaving 3 bases of the junction unmatched.

This rearrangement joins TRBV4-1 to TRBJ2-3, with TRBD2 matching over 9 bases. V was pared by 0 bases and J by 7 bases, with 5 bases of the junction left unmatched. This CDR3 comprises 15 residues. CDR1 and CDR2 (germline): MGHRA, YSYEKL. The CDR3 loop reads CASSQDGAGGHTQYF. Written as DNA, the CDR3 is TGCGCCAGCAGCCAAGATGGGGCGGGGGGGCATACGCAGTATTTT.

This rearrangement joins TRBV30 to TRBJ2-7, with D uncertain. The length of the CDR3 is 12 residues. Germline V gives CDR1 GTSNPN, CDR2 SVGIG (reference sequence). Trimming took off 2 bases at V and 3 bases at J, with 8 bases between the two ends. CDR3 region: CAWSLGGYEQYF. CDR3 nucleotides: TGTGCCTGGAGTCTAGGCGGCTACGAGCAGTACTTC.

This rearrangement joins TRBV5-1 to TRBJ2-7; 12 bases are shared with TRBD1. V trimming: 7 bases; J trimming: 7 bases; junction bases outside the gene matches: 9. This CDR3 contains 14 residues. The germline CDR1 and CDR2 sequences are SGHRS and YFSETQ. The CDR3 sequence: CASAKGQGAGEQYF. CDR3 DNA: TGCGCCAGCGCCAAGGGACAGGGGGCTGGTGAGCAGTACTTC.

V gene TRBV27 combines with J gene TRBJ2-1, with 14 bases identical to TRBD2. The CDR3 is made up of 16 amino acids. V dropped 2 bases and J dropped 5; count of bases not matched to a gene: 2. The V gene's germline CDR1 is MNHEY and CDR2 SMNVEV (reference sequence). For the CDR3, the DNA is TGTGCCAGCAGTTTAGGGACTAGCGGGAGAAACAATGAGCAGTTCTTC. Its translation: CASSLGTSGRNNEQFF.

The chain couples TRBV29-1 to TRBJ1-1; D call uncertain. The CDR3 sequence is 13 residues long. V was shortened by 2 bases and J by 1 base, with 8 bases between the two germline ends. CDR1 and CDR2 from the germline V gene are SQVTM and ANQGSEA. The CDR3 loop is CSVEWRKNTEAFF. Here the CDR3 DNA reads TGCAGCGTTGAATGGAGAAAGAACACTGAAGCTTTCTTT. The full variable domain, in which reference TRBV29-1 and TRBJ1-1 provide the parts outside the CDR3, is SAVISQKPSRDICQRGTSLTIQCQVDSQVTMMFWYRQQPGQSLTLIATANQGSEATYESGFVIDKFPISRPNLTFSTLTVSNMSPEDSSIYLCSVEWRKNTEAFFGQGTRLTVV.